The 30 T cell receptor beta chains below come from one sample, sequenced in a study of cytomegalovirus exposure and HLA in healthy donors. Primers: 60 Vbeta forward and 13 Jbeta reverse. Produced via immunoSEQ multiplex PCR; TCRdb's table is partial and in-frame only. The table shows 140,000 or so clones, with 80% to 85% occurring only once. The sample consisted of PBMCs. The receptors originated from a female donor in good health and CMV-seronegative.

The rearrangement links TRBV30 to TRBJ1-1; 10 bases agree with TRBD1. The CDR3 runs to 14 residues. Germline V gene data show CDR1 as GTSNPN and CDR2 as SVGIG (reference sequence). V shed 3 bases and J 3 bases; nucleotides not matched to a gene: 4. The CDR3 is CAWRKGTGDTEAFF. The DNA of the CDR3 is TGTGCCTGGAGAAAGGGGACAGGGGACACTGAAGCTTTCTTT.

V and J are TRBV28 and TRBJ2-3; the match to TRBD2 covers 9 bases. The CDR3 is 17 residues long. Germline assignment: CDR1 MDHEN and CDR2 SYDVKM. Losses at the gene ends were 2 bases for V and 3 bases for J; bases not matched to a gene: 9. CDR3 DNA sequence: TGTGCCAGCAGTTTAAGTCTAGCGGGAAGCAAGACAGATACGCAGTATTTT. This encodes CASSLSLAGSKTDTQYF.

The rearrangement uses TRBV9 and TRBJ1-1; the match to TRBD1 covers 7 bases. The J segment lost 5 bases and the V segment lost 4 bases, leaving 8 bases of the junction unmatched. The germline CDR1 and CDR2 sequences are SGDLS and YYNGEE. CDR3 size: 14 residues. The CDR3 spells CASSSRQGRTEAFF. The CDR3 DNA follows: TGTGCCAGCAGCTCTCGACAGGGTCGGACTGAAGCTTTCTTT. The full variable domain, in which reference TRBV9 and TRBJ1-1 provide the parts outside the CDR3, is DSGVTQTPKHLITATGQRVTLRCSPRSGDLSVYWYQQSLDQGLQFLIQYYNGEERAKGNILERFSAQQFPDLHSELNLSSLELGDSALYFCASSSRQGRTEAFFGQGTRLTVV.

This sequence joins TRBV15 and TRBJ1-4; TRBD1 aligns across 8 bases. J was trimmed by 12 bases and V by 4 bases; bases with no gene match: 7. This CDR3 is 13 amino acids long. Germline loops: CDR1 LNHNV, CDR2 YYDKDF (reference sequence). This CDR3 reads CATSKDRVGELFF. The CDR3, as DNA: TGTGCCACCAGCAAGGACAGGGTAGGGGAACTGTTTTTT.

The CDR3 loop reads CASSSGLAGVRTGELFF. CDR3 coding DNA: TGTGCCAGCAGCTCCGGACTAGCGGGAGTAAGGACCGGGGAGCTGTTTTTT. The V gene is TRBV5-8, the J gene TRBJ2-2; 13 bases map to TRBD2. The CDR3 extends over 17 amino acids. Germline trimming cut 3 bases from V and 5 bases from J; bases unmatched to any gene: 7. In germline, CDR1 is SGHTS, CDR2 YDEGEE.

The V gene is TRBV7-9, the J gene TRBJ2-2, with D uncertain. The CDR3 covers 14 residues. The germline V gene encodes CDR1 SEHNR and CDR2 FQNEAQ (reference sequence). V gave up 6 bases and J gave up 0 bases, with 8 bases separating them. Here the CDR3 DNA reads TGTGCCAGCAGTTCCTCTCCGAACACCGGGGAGCTGTTTTTT. Translating gives CASSSSPNTGELFF.

The chain combines TRBV29-1 with TRBJ2-3; 11 bases fit TRBD2. Germline V gives CDR1 SQVTM, CDR2 ANQGSEA. This CDR3 contains 15 residues. V shed 3 bases and J 4 bases; nucleotides not matched to a gene: 6. This chain's CDR3 is CSVELAGGPPDTQYF. In DNA, the CDR3 is TGCAGCGTTGAGTTAGCGGGAGGGCCGCCAGATACGCAGTATTTT.

J is TRBJ1-1 and V is TRBV6-1; D is possibly TRBD1 (5 bases). Germline V gene data show CDR1 as MNHNS and CDR2 as SASEGT. CDR3 length: 13 amino acids. V gave up 7 bases and J gave up 0 bases, with 9 bases separating them. The CDR3 region has the DNA TGTGCCAGCATTTTGACAGTGAACACTGAAGCTTTCTTT. Translated, it gives CASILTVNTEAFF.

This chain joins TRBV6-5 and TRBJ2-3; possibly TRBD1 for D (5 bases). Germline lookup yields CDR1 MNHEY and CDR2 SVGAGI. This CDR3 has 13 amino acids. Trimming stripped 7 bases from V and 1 base from J, with 9 bases between. The CDR3 reads CASNLQGTDTQYF. Written as DNA, the CDR3 is TGTGCCAGCAATCTACAGGGCACAGATACGCAGTATTTT.

The chain has TRBV6-6 and TRBJ2-5; D might be TRBD2 (5 bases). This CDR3 is 15 amino acids long. The V end lost 2 bases, the J end lost 3 bases, and 13 bases lay between the germline ends. Per the germline V gene, CDR1 is MNHNY and CDR2 is SVGAGI (reference sequence). In DNA form, the CDR3 reads TGTGCCAGCAGTTACCCAGGTTTGCGGGAAGAGACCCAGTACTTC. This translates into CASSYPGLREETQYF.

The chain joins TRBV7-6 to TRBJ2-1; 10 nucleotides agree with TRBD2. This CDR3 spans 15 amino acids. V lost 1 base, J lost 10 bases, and 7 bases stayed unmatched. Germline V lookup: CDR1 SGHVS, CDR2 FNYEAQ. In nucleotides, the CDR3 is TGTGCCAGCAGCTTAGGGGCCAGCGGGAGGGGCGAGCAGTTCTTC. It yields the protein CASSLGASGRGEQFF.

The chain recombines TRBV9 with TRBJ2-7, with D possibly being TRBD1 (5 bases). Looked up from germline, CDR1 is SGDLS and CDR2 is YYNGEE. The CDR3 consists of 16 residues. The V and J ends lost 3 bases and 1 base respectively, with 17 bases between them. The CDR3 region is CASSGGMGQGSYEQYF. CDR3 coding DNA: TGTGCCAGCAGCGGTGGTATGGGGCAAGGGTCCTACGAGCAGTACTTC.

The chain joins TRBV7-2 to TRBJ2-7; 8 positions agree with TRBD1. The germline V gene has CDR1 SGHTA and CDR2 FQGNSA. V lost 2 bases and J lost 5; bases outside the gene matches: 11. The CDR3 spans 16 residues. CDR3 residues: CASSLFPRQGIHEQYF. The CDR3 coding sequence is TGTGCCAGCAGCTTATTCCCACGACAGGGGATCCACGAGCAGTACTTC.

The chain employs TRBV19 and TRBJ2-5; perhaps TRBD2 as D (6 bases). The CDR3 covers 13 residues. V shed 7 bases and J shed 5 bases, with 14 bases lying between them. Germline CDR1 is LNHDA and CDR2 is SQIVND (reference sequence). DNA for the CDR3: TGTGCCAGTACGGCGGAGGGTCTCGAGACCCAGTACTTC. Translation: CASTAEGLETQYF.

This clone came up a few times. The chain's CDR3 is CASRQDTDQQETQYF. The CDR3, as DNA: TGTGCCAGCAGGCAAGACACCGACCAACAAGAGACCCAGTACTTC. V and J are TRBV28 and TRBJ2-5, with D unresolved. The CDR3 contains 15 residues. Germline CDR1 reads MDHEN; CDR2 reads SYDVKM. The V and J ends lost 6 bases and 2 bases respectively, with 16 bases between them.

CDR3 in DNA: TGTGCCAGCAGTGACGACGCTGGGAGGGCTTTCTTT. It translates to CASSDDAGRAFF. This chain joins TRBV6-4 and TRBJ1-1; D gene uncertain. The CDR3 totals 12 residues. Germline V gene lookup returns CDR1 MRHNA and CDR2 SNTAGT. Between the trimmed V and J ends, which lost 2 bases and 11 bases, there was a span of 12 bases.

This clone was seen only a few times. J is TRBJ2-2 and V is TRBV6-6, with D perhaps matching TRBD1 (6 bases). The CDR3 is 16 residues long. CDR1 is MNHNY and CDR2 is SVGAGI in the germline V gene (reference sequence). V shed 6 bases and J shed 4 bases, with 18 bases lying between them. The CDR3 nucleotides are TGTGCCAGCAGAGACCCCACAGGGCAGGCCACCGGGGAGCTGTTTTTT. Amino acids: CASRDPTGQATGELFF.

This rearrangement joins TRBV6-4 to TRBJ2-7, with 7 nucleotides matching TRBD1. This CDR3 is built from 14 residues. The V segment lost 2 bases and the J segment 1 base; nucleotides outside the gene matches: 2. From germline, CDR1 is MRHNA and CDR2 SNTAGT. In DNA form, the CDR3 reads TGTGCCAGCAGTGACAGGGGGCGTTCCTACGAGCAGTACTTC. This codes for CASSDRGRSYEQYF.

The CDR3 nucleotides read TGTGCCAGCAGCCCGACGACAGGGGTGAACACTGAAGCTTTCTTT. Amino acid sequence: CASSPTTGVNTEAFF. The V call is TRBV7-9, the J call TRBJ1-1; 8 bases are shared with TRBD1. The CDR3 contains 15 residues. J gave up 0 bases and V 5 bases, and 5 bases lay outside the gene matches. CDR1 and CDR2 (germline): SEHNR, FQNEAQ (reference sequence).

This clone has a single count. The chain has TRBV18 and TRBJ2-1; TRBD1 matches 8 bases. V was pared by 3 bases and J by 6 bases, with 4 bases of the junction left unmatched. The CDR3 is 14 amino acids. Per the germline V gene, CDR1 is KGHSH and CDR2 is LQKENI. CDR3 sequence: CASSPGTGTNEQFF. CDR3 nucleotide sequence: TGTGCCAGCTCACCCGGGACAGGAACCAATGAGCAGTTCTTC.

The chain has TRBV27 and TRBJ1-5, with D perhaps matching TRBD1 (5 bases). This CDR3 is built from 13 residues. V lost 9 bases and J lost 2, with 11 bases in between. Germline-derived CDR1 and CDR2 are MNHEY and SMNVEV (reference sequence). Here the CDR3 DNA reads TGTGCCAGTCGGGGGGTAGGCAATCAGCCCCAGCATTTT. This translates into CASRGVGNQPQHF.

The chain employs TRBV5-6 and TRBJ2-7, with D uncertain. Trimming removed 1 base at V and 3 bases at J, with 11 bases between. Per the germline V gene, CDR1 is SGHDT and CDR2 is YYEEEE. The CDR3 contains 14 residues. CDR3 residues: CASSLLQMGYEQYF. Here the CDR3 DNA reads TGTGCCAGCAGCTTGTTACAGATGGGCTACGAGCAGTACTTC.

This sequence joins TRBV7-8 and TRBJ2-7, with D possibly being TRBD1 (5 bases). The CDR3 runs 13 residues. Trimming left V 10 bases short and J 3 bases short, with 16 bases between. CDR1 is SGHVS and CDR2 is FQNEAQ in the germline V gene. CDR3 loop: CATQGGPNYEQYF. CDR3 nucleotide sequence: TGTGCCACCCAGGGTGGCCCTAACTACGAGCAGTACTTC.

The gene calls are TRBV5-6 and TRBJ2-5; D uncertain. From germline, CDR1 is SGHDT and CDR2 YYEEEE. Trimming removed 5 bases from V and 0 bases from J, with 5 bases in between. This CDR3 is 12 amino acids long. CDR3 region: CASSTNQETQYF. CDR3 nucleotides: TGTGCCAGCAGTACTAACCAAGAGACCCAGTACTTC.

This clone was picked up one time. V gene TRBV19 combines with J gene TRBJ2-1; 12 positions agree with TRBD2. Germline V gene data show CDR1 as LNHDA and CDR2 as SQIVND (reference sequence). J was trimmed by 5 bases and V by 6 bases; bases with no gene match: 5. CDR3 length equals 15 residues. CDR3 sequence reads: CASSLLAGGHNEQFF. CDR3 sequence (DNA): TGTGCCAGTAGCCTACTAGCGGGAGGACACAATGAGCAGTTCTTC.

The chain is built from TRBV25-1 and TRBJ2-7; D is possibly TRBD1 (7 bases). The CDR3 consists of 15 residues. Trimming took off 5 bases at V and 0 bases at J, with 14 bases between the two ends. Germline lookup yields CDR1 MGHDK and CDR2 SYGVNS. Written as DNA, the CDR3 is TGTGCCAGCAGTACCTTGGAGGGGGCCTCCTACGAGCAGTACTTC. It translates to CASSTLEGASYEQYF.

The rearrangement uses TRBV7-9 and TRBJ2-3; TRBD1 aligns across 8 bases. CDR1 is SEHNR and CDR2 is FQNEAQ in the germline V gene (reference sequence). V lost 6 bases, J lost 2 bases, and 7 bases stayed unmatched. The CDR3 length is 15 residues. The DNA of the CDR3 is TGTGCCAGCAGACCCGTGACAGGGGCCACAGATACGCAGTATTTT. Residues: CASRPVTGATDTQYF.

The chain carries TRBV27 and TRBJ1-5; weak D call: TRBD1 (6 bases). The CDR3 runs to 13 residues. The V and J ends lost 2 bases and 7 bases respectively, with 9 bases between them. Germline V gene data show CDR1 as MNHEY and CDR2 as SMNVEV (reference sequence). The DNA for the CDR3 is TGTGCCAGCAGTTTAAGGGGGATGCAGCCCCAGCATTTT. It translates to CASSLRGMQPQHF.

The V call is TRBV30, the J call TRBJ1-2, with unresolved D. CDR1 is GTSNPN, CDR2 SVGIG, per germline (reference sequence). The V gene lost 0 bases and the J gene lost 4 bases, with 9 bases spanning the gap. The CDR3 is 13 residues long. CDR3 sequence reads: CAWSVRGVYGYTF. The CDR3 DNA follows: TGTGCCTGGAGTGTACGGGGAGTCTATGGCTACACCTTC.

The V and J genes are TRBV6-4 and TRBJ2-7; TRBD2 aligns across 10 bases. Germline V gene sequence: CDR1 MRHNA, CDR2 SNTAGT. With 2 bases clipped from V and 2 bases from J, the junction kept 9 bases outside the gene matches. The CDR3 has 17 residues. The DNA of the CDR3 is TGTGCCAGCAGTGACCCAGCGACTAGCGGGCCTACCTACGAGCAGTACTTC. This translates into CASSDPATSGPTYEQYF.